Each of the 3 T cell receptor beta chains below was sequenced from the same sample in a study of T cell responses to AZD1222 COVID-19 vaccine. Sequenced by immunoSEQ multiplex PCR; TCRdb stores in-frame clones only, minus some. The sample yields around 110,000 clones, around 88% seen once. Source: peripheral blood, taken on day 0 of AZD1222 vaccination. The receptors originated from an adult in good health.

The chain employs TRBV28 and TRBJ1-2; D gene uncertain. The CDR3 has 14 residues. Germline loops: CDR1 MDHEN, CDR2 SYDVKM. V was clipped by 5 bases and J by 9 bases, with 19 bases between them. CDR3 protein: CASSLSWTAVSYTF. The CDR3 nucleotides read TGTGCCAGCAGTCTCTCCTGGACGGCCGTGAGCTACACCTTC.

V is TRBV19 and J is TRBJ2-3, with 7 bases matching TRBD2. V shed 11 bases and J 1 base; nucleotides not matched to a gene: 9. Germline loops: CDR1 LNHDA, CDR2 SQIVND (reference sequence). This CDR3 is built from 14 residues. CDR3 nucleotides: TGTGCCTGTGAGGGGAGCGGGGGCACAGATACGCAGTATTTT. Translated: CACEGSGGTDTQYF.

CDR3 loop: CASSVGNREETQYF. CDR3 sequence (DNA): TGTGCCAGCAGCGTAGGAAACAGGGAAGAGACCCAGTACTTC. The chain uses TRBV9 and TRBJ2-5; a weak D match, TRBD1 (6 bases). There are 14 residues in the CDR3. V was cut by 0 bases and J by 3 bases, with 9 bases left in between. From germline, CDR1 is SGDLS and CDR2 YYNGEE.